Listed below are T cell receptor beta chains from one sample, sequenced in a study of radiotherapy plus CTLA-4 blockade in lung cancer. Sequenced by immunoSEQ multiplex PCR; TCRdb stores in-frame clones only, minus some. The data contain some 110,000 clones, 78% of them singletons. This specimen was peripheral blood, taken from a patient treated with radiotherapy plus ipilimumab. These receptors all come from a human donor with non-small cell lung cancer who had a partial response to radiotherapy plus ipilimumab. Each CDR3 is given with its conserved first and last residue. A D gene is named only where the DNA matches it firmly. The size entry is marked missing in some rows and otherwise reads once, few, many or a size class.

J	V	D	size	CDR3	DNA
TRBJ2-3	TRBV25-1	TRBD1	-	CASSPRTGQAETQYF	TGTGCCAGCAGTCCTCGGACAGGGCAGGCAGAGACGCAGTATTTT
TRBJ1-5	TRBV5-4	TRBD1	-	CASSKASGGMGNQPQHF	TGTGCCAGCAGCAAGGCATCAGGGGGCATGGGTAATCAGCCCCAGCATTTT
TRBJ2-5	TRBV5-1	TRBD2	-	CASSPTGTSGGETQYF	TGCGCCAGCAGCCCGACAGGGACTAGCGGCGGGGAGACCCAGTACTTC
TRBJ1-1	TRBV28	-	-	CASSLTRAPSGSTEAFF	TGTGCCAGCAGCTTAACGCGGGCTCCCTCGGGCAGCACTGAAGCTTTCTTT
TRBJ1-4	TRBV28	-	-	CASSLRGSTNEKLFF	TGTGCCAGCAGTCTTAGGGGGAGCACTAATGAAAAACTGTTTTTT
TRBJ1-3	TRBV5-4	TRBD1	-	CASSQDRASSGNTIYF	TGTGCCAGCAGCCAGGACAGGGCTTCCTCCGGAAACACCATATATTTT
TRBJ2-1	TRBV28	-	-	CASSSGTHNEQFF	TGTGCCAGCAGTTCCGGGACTCACAATGAGCAGTTCTTC
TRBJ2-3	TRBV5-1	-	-	CASSMSLSTDTQYF	TGCGCCAGCAGCATGAGCCTCTCCACAGATACGCAGTATTTT
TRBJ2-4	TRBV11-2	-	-	CASSLDSRAGIQYF	TGTGCCAGCAGCTTAGATTCCAGGGCTGGCATTCAGTACTTC
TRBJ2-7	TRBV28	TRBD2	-	CASSTSSGFSYEQYF	TGTGCCAGCAGTACCTCTAGCGGCTTCTCCTACGAGCAGTACTTC
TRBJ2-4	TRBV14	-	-	CASSQSGDIQYF	TGTGCCAGCAGCCAATCCGGGGACATTCAGTACTTC
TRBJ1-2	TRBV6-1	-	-	CASTLGRVQYGYTF	TGTGCCAGCACCCTCGGGAGGGTACAATATGGCTACACCTTC
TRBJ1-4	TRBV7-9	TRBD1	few	CASSPTGGNEKLFF	TGTGCCAGCAGCCCGACAGGGGGCAACGAAAAACTGTTTTTT
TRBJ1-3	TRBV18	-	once	CASQQGYSGNTIYF	TGTGCCAGCCAACAGGGTTATTCTGGAAACACCATATATTTT
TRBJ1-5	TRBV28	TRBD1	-	CASSWSQGRSNQPQHF	TGTGCCAGCAGTTGGTCACAGGGGAGAAGCAATCAGCCCCAGCATTTT
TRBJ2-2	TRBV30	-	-	CAWSVHRGRNTGELFF	TGTGCCTGGAGTGTACATCGGGGAAGGAACACCGGGGAGCTGTTTTTT
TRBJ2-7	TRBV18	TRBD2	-	CASSPPGSGSSYEQYF	TGTGCCAGCTCACCCCCAGGTAGCGGGAGCTCCTACGAGCAGTACTTC
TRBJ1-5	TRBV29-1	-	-	CSVRAGINQPQHF	TGCAGCGTCCGTGCAGGCATCAATCAGCCCCAGCATTTT
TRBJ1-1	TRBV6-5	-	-	CASSYSTDHVAVGSFF	-
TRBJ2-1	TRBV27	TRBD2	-	CASQNSGRGSGQFF	TGTGCCAGCCAGAATAGCGGGAGGGGTTCAGGGCAGTTCTTC
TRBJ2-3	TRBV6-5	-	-	CASSYRRVSDTQYF	TGTGCCAGCAGTTACCGACGGGTGTCAGATACGCAGTATTTT
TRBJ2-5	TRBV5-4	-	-	CASSPDRGLTQETQYF	TGTGCCAGCAGCCCTGACCGGGGACTGACTCAAGAGACCCAGTACTTC
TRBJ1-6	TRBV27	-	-	CASSSLGGNSPLHF	TGTGCCAGCAGTTCGCTCGGGGGTAATTCACCCCTCCACTTT
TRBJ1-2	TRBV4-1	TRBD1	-	CASSPWTGGAYGYTF	TGCGCCAGCAGCCCATGGACAGGGGGGGCCTATGGCTACACCTTC
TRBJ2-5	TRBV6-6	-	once	CASSYGGSETQYF	TGTGCCAGCAGTTATGGCGGGTCAGAGACCCAGTACTTC
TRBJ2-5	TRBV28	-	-	CASSLDRPGKETQYF	TGTGCCAGCAGTTTAGACAGGCCAGGGAAAGAGACCCAGTACTTC
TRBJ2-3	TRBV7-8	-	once	CASSFSGGSSTDTQYF	TGTGCCAGCAGCTTTTCGGGGGGCTCCAGCACAGATACGCAGTATTTT
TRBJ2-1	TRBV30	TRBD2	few	CAWSAGTSGYNEQFF	TGTGCCTGGAGTGCCGGGACTAGCGGATACAATGAGCAGTTCTTC
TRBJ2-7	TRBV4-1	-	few	CASSQNTGELAFIGEQYF	TGCGCCAGCAGCCAAAATACTGGGGAACTAGCCTTTATAGGCGAGCAGTACTTC
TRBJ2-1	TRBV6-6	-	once	CASKRGQLSYNEQFF	TGTGCCAGCAAAAGAGGGCAACTCTCCTACAATGAGCAGTTCTTC
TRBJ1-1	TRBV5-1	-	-	CASSLATGKLAEAFF	TGCGCCAGCAGCTTGGCCACAGGGAAGCTCGCTGAAGCTTTCTTT
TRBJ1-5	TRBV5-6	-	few	CASSLGKGGQPQHF	TGTGCCAGCAGCTTAGGGAAGGGAGGCCAGCCCCAGCATTTT
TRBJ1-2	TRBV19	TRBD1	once	CASEGQGPNYGYTF	TGTGCCAGCGAGGGACAGGGACCTAACTATGGCTACACCTTC
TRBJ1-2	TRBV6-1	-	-	CASSEAPGSNYGYTF	TGTGCCAGCAGTGAAGCTCCCGGTTCTAACTATGGCTACACCTTC
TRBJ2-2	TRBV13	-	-	CASSQSWRRISGELFF	TGTGCCAGCAGCCAGTCTTGGAGGCGAATTTCCGGGGAGCTGTTTTTT
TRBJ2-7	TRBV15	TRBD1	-	CATSRQGAFYEQYF	TGTGCCACCAGCAGACAGGGGGCCTTCTACGAGCAGTACTTC
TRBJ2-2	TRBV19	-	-	CASSIMTRGELFF	TGTGCCAGTAGTATAATGACTCGGGGTGAGCTGTTTTTT
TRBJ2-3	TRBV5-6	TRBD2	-	CASSLSRGVWTDTQYF	TGTGCCAGCAGCTTGTCGCGGGGGGTTTGGACAGATACGCAGTATTTT
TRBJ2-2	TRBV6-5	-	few	CASIEWGLNTGELFF	TGTGCCAGCATCGAGTGGGGGCTTAACACCGGGGAGCTGTTTTTT
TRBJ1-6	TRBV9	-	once	CASSGRQSDNSPLHF	TGTGCCAGCAGCGGCAGGCAATCTGATAATTCACCCCTCCACTTT
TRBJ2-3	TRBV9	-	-	CASSPTRGTDTQYF	TGTGCCAGCAGCCCCACCCGGGGCACAGATACGCAGTATTTT
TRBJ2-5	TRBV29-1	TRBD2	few	CSVDGLAGESQYF	TGCAGCGTTGATGGACTAGCGGGAGAATCCCAGTACTTC
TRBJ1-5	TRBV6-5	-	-	CASSSLLNQPQHF	TGTGCCAGCAGTTCCCTCCTCAATCAGCCCCAGCATTTT
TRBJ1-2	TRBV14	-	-	CASSQEGAGVGGYTF	TGTGCCAGCAGCCAAGAAGGGGCAGGGGTAGGAGGCTACACCTTC
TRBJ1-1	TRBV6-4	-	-	CASSDSISGGTEAFF	TGTGCCAGCAGTGACTCCATATCCGGGGGGACTGAAGCTTTCTTT
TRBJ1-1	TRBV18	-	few	CASSTTGEAEAFF	TGTGCCAGCTCAACTACAGGAGAGGCTGAAGCTTTCTTT